The rows below give T cell receptor beta chains drawn from one sample of a study of cytomegalovirus exposure and HLA in healthy donors. The repertoire was sequenced with immunoSEQ multiplex PCR; TCRdb's copy has only in-frame clones and lacks some. Here the sample spans roughly 56,000 clones, roughly 91% being singletons. The sample taken for sequencing was PBMCs. The receptors were sampled from a woman in her 30s in good health and CMV-seronegative. Each CDR3 is given with its conserved first and last residue.

>TRBJ1-2|TRBV30
CAWSVRTDPLWYGYTF
>TRBJ2-7|TRBV5-1
CASSLAGGVSYEQYF
>TRBJ2-1|TRBV10-1
CASSESKHTGYNEQFF
>TRBJ1-1|TRBV7-9
CASSLPRGVGVTGTEAFF
>TRBJ2-4|TRBV2
CASSVPRGGEGNIQYF
>TRBJ2-3|TRBV18
CASSPGLAGETQYF
>TRBJ2-1|TRBV4-2
CASSQAEPSGSPVPRAYNEQFF
>TRBJ1-5|TRBV19
CASTGIGQPQHF
>TRBJ1-2|TRBV4-1
CASSVRDSNYGYTF
>TRBJ1-1|TRBV18
CASSGETEAFF
>TRBJ1-1|TRBV4-1
CASSQEQQGNTEAFF
>TRBJ2-1|TRBV27
CASSYRPAGLYNEQFF
>TRBJ2-7|TRBV4-2
CASSQTLAGAYEQYF
>TRBJ2-7|TRBV30
CAWIPRGPSHEQYF
>TRBJ1-2|TRBV7-8
CASSLVAFLQGIKGNYGYTF
>TRBJ1-5|TRBV28
CASRAGTGGWGNQPQHF
>TRBJ1-1|TRBV7-9
CASSFTVNTEAFF
>TRBJ2-7|TRBV10-1
CASSEDPGYEQYF
>TRBJ1-1|TRBV4-3
CASSQEDRTGGAFF
>TRBJ2-2|TRBV18
CASSPRGDSPTGELFF
>TRBJ2-7|TRBV5-1
CASSLDWPNPYEQYF
>TRBJ1-5|TRBV11-3
CASSLVNFCLAQPQHF
>TRBJ2-3|TRBV19
CASSKKLRADTQYF
>TRBJ1-1|TRBV18
CASSAGTENTEAFF
>TRBJ1-2|TRBV28
CASSFLHYGYTF
>TRBJ2-7|TRBV2
CASSGPQAEGGDVEQYF
>TRBJ2-7|TRBV7-2
CASSSLAGVVYEQYF
>TRBJ2-5|TRBV5-4
CASRTGLAGSQETQYF
>TRBJ1-6|TRBV28
CASSPSRTGTGSPLHF
>TRBJ2-5|TRBV6-1
CASSADWRERETQYF
>TRBJ2-7|TRBV5-6
CASSLTGTTYEQYF
>TRBJ2-5|TRBV19
CASTSGRAKETQYF
>TRBJ2-7|TRBV7-9
CASSLVWRTQGEQYF
>TRBJ2-1|TRBV5-1
CASSLFSGNNEQFF
>TRBJ2-5|TRBV28
CASSLSGGLETQYF
>TRBJ2-1|TRBV5-4
CASSSRLAGLNEQFF
>TRBJ2-1|TRBV5-1
CASSLIREEQFF
>TRBJ2-1|TRBV27
CASSSSSGYYNEQFF
>TRBJ2-2|TRBV28
CASSSQGTGELFF